A single sample gave rise to the 32 T cell receptor beta chains below, sequenced in a study of cytomegalovirus exposure and HLA in healthy donors. Researchers ran the PCR with 60 Vbeta and 13 Jbeta primers. Profiled with immunoSEQ multiplex PCR; TCRdb holds only in-frame clones, not every one. This table holds roughly 150,000 clones, around 83% found once. The sample was PBMCs. The receptors stem from a young man in good health and CMV-seropositive.

This clone was seen a few times. V and J are TRBV4-1 and TRBJ2-7; D is possibly TRBD2 (6 bases). Germline V gene sequence: CDR1 MGHRA, CDR2 YSYEKL. Trimming shortened V by 1 base and J by 7 bases, and 17 bases separated the two germline ends. This CDR3 region has 15 residues. CDR3 in DNA: TGCGCCAGCAGCCAAGTTCTGACTAGTTCGTGGGAGCAGTACTTC. Its protein is CASSQVLTSSWEQYF.

The count of this clone is one. The genes are TRBV5-1 and TRBJ2-1; possibly TRBD2 for D (6 bases). Trimming cost V 3 bases and J 5 bases, with 21 bases left between them. The CDR3 has 17 amino acids. CDR1 SGHRS and CDR2 YFSETQ come from the germline V gene. CDR3 nucleotide sequence: TGCGCCAGCAGCTGGGTGGGACCCGGGACTTCTAACAATGAGCAGTTCTTC. It encodes CASSWVGPGTSNNEQFF.

The chain combines TRBV7-2 with TRBJ2-1; D not certain. CDR3 length equals 16 residues. Germline V gene lookup returns CDR1 SGHTA and CDR2 FQGNSA. V was trimmed by 1 base and J by 0 bases, leaving 10 bases between them. The CDR3 loop reads CASSLEVEVSYNEQFF. CDR3 sequence (DNA): TGTGCCAGCAGCTTAGAGGTAGAGGTCTCCTACAATGAGCAGTTCTTC.

This chain joins TRBV19 and TRBJ2-3, with TRBD2 identical over 7 bases. The ends lost 1 base at V and 3 bases at J; junction bases unmatched: 7. This CDR3 is 16 amino acids long. Looked up from germline, CDR1 is LNHDA and CDR2 is SQIVND (reference sequence). The CDR3 is CASSIGDGRRTDTQYF. The CDR3 coding sequence is TGTGCCAGTAGTATAGGTGACGGGAGGCGAACAGATACGCAGTATTTT.

J is TRBJ2-1 and V is TRBV2; 8 bases fit TRBD2. Germline CDR1 and CDR2: SNHLY and FYNNEI. There are 18 residues in the CDR3. V was pared by 4 bases and J by 8 bases, with 19 bases of the junction left unmatched. The CDR3 DNA follows: TGTGCCAGCAGTGTACGTATAGAGGCGGGAGGACTCTTCGATGAGCAGTTCTTC. Protein: CASSVRIEAGGLFDEQFF.

This rearrangement joins TRBV19 to TRBJ1-5, with D tentatively TRBD1 (5 bases). Germline lookup yields CDR1 LNHDA and CDR2 SQIVND (reference sequence). The CDR3 has 14 residues. V lost 6 bases and J 4 bases, leaving 13 bases between the germline ends. CDR3 loop: CASRPGGSNQPQHF. The CDR3 bases are TGTGCCAGTAGACCCGGGGGGTCTAATCAGCCCCAGCATTTT.

The V and J genes are TRBV9 and TRBJ2-2; TRBD2 aligns across 10 bases. The CDR3 consists of 16 residues. V lost 3 bases, J lost 7 bases, and 9 bases stayed unmatched. CDR1 and CDR2 from the germline V gene are SGDLS and YYNGEE. The chain's CDR3 is CASSALAGVAHGELFF. CDR3 in DNA: TGTGCCAGCAGCGCCCTAGCGGGAGTGGCGCACGGGGAGCTGTTTTTT.

About this clone: Germline is not matched at one junction end, which may reflect a read error. The gene calls are TRBV7-9 and TRBJ2-1; 14 positions agree with TRBD2. Germline values: CDR1 SEHNR, CDR2 FQNEAQ (reference sequence). CDR3 size: 15 residues. The CDR3: CSSSWGLAGVNEQFF. CDR3 in DNA: TGTTCCAGCAGCTGGGGACTAGCGGGAGTAAATGAGCAGTTCTTC.

The table lists this clone with a count of one. The V and J genes are TRBV5-1 and TRBJ2-1; D perhaps matches TRBD1 (6 bases). V was clipped by 0 bases and J by 4 bases, with 8 bases between them. The CDR3 has 14 residues. Germline CDR1 reads SGHRS; CDR2 reads YFSETQ. The DNA for the CDR3 is TGCGCCAGCAGCTTGGGACAGGAGTACAATGAGCAGTTCTTC. It is translated as CASSLGQEYNEQFF.

The chain recombines TRBV7-2 with TRBJ2-1; 8 bases are shared with TRBD1. CDR3 length: 12 residues. Germline-derived CDR1 and CDR2 are SGHTA and FQGNSA. Losses at the gene ends were 4 bases for V and 14 bases for J; bases not matched to a gene: 7. CDR3 region: CASSSGQGPKFF. The CDR3 DNA follows: TGTGCCAGCAGCTCCGGACAGGGCCCCAAGTTCTTC.

V gene TRBV29-1 combines with J gene TRBJ2-7; D unclear. V was trimmed by 4 bases and J by 0 bases, leaving 10 bases between them. Germline CDR1 SQVTM, CDR2 ANQGSEA. The CDR3 is 13 amino acids. In nucleotides, the CDR3 is TGCAGCGTTGCGACACCAAGCTCCTACGAGCAGTACTTC. This translates into CSVATPSSYEQYF.

The rearrangement links TRBV6-5 to TRBJ1-2; 9 bases map to TRBD1. The CDR3 has 15 residues. The germline CDR1 and CDR2 sequences are MNHEY and SVGAGI. Trimming at V came to 6 bases and at J to 7 bases, leaving 12 bases not matched to a gene. The CDR3, as DNA: TGTGCCAGCAGCACCATGGGACAGGGCTTGGGTGGCTACACCTTC. Its protein is CASSTMGQGLGGYTF.

This clone was detected a few times. The chain links TRBV28 to TRBJ1-5, with 10 bases identical to TRBD1. The germline V gene encodes CDR1 MDHEN and CDR2 SYDVKM. The CDR3 contains 18 residues. V was clipped by 5 bases and J by 0 bases; unmatched bases: 10. DNA of the CDR3: TGTGCCAGCAGTGCCCTAGACAGGGGGCGGCTTAGCAATCAGCCCCAGCATTTT. Translated, it gives CASSALDRGRLSNQPQHF.

The chain recombines TRBV28 with TRBJ2-5, with a tentative D call TRBD2 (6 bases). The germline gives CDR1 MDHEN, CDR2 SYDVKM. The CDR3 extends over 16 amino acids. The V end lost 2 bases, the J end lost 3 bases, and 16 bases lay between the germline ends. The CDR3 protein is CASSLHWLGREETQYF. The CDR3 DNA reads as TGTGCCAGCAGTTTACATTGGCTCGGGAGAGAAGAGACCCAGTACTTC.

This rearrangement joins TRBV5-6 to TRBJ1-2, with a tentative D call TRBD1 (6 bases). The CDR3 loop spans 19 amino acids. The V and J ends lost 2 bases and 2 bases respectively, with 25 bases between them. Germline V CDR1 and CDR2: SGHDT, YYEEEE. The CDR3 nucleotides read TGTGCCAGCAGCTTATCGACAGGAGTTGATCCATTACCCAACTATGGCTACACCTTC. The encoded protein is CASSLSTGVDPLPNYGYTF.

This clone was found once. The chain combines TRBV2 with TRBJ1-2, with D possibly matching TRBD1 (6 bases). Germline V CDR1 and CDR2: SNHLY, FYNNEI. The CDR3 contains 12 residues. Trimming pared 5 bases from V and 8 bases from J, leaving 12 bases between. Here the CDR3 reads CASSYGGRGYTF. CDR3 in DNA: TGTGCCAGCAGTTACGGGGGGCGGGGCTACACCTTC.

V and J are TRBV18 and TRBJ2-7; possibly TRBD1 for D (6 bases). The CDR3 runs to 15 residues. The germline V gene encodes CDR1 KGHSH and CDR2 LQKENI. The V and J ends lost 5 bases and 2 bases respectively, with 16 bases between them. CDR3 sequence (DNA): TGTGCCAGCTCAAGACCCGGGACAAGGACCTACGAGCAGTACTTC. This codes for CASSRPGTRTYEQYF.

This clone occurred once. The chain carries TRBV4-2 and TRBJ2-4, with 11 bases aligning to TRBD2. The germline gives CDR1 LGHNA, CDR2 YNFKEQ. This CDR3 comprises 18 residues. The V gene end was trimmed by 0 bases and the J gene end by 0 bases; junction bases not matched to a gene: 4. The CDR3 sequence: CASSQESTSGRAKNIQYF. The CDR3 bases are TGTGCCAGCAGCCAAGAGTCTACTAGCGGGAGAGCCAAAAACATTCAGTACTTC.

This chain uses TRBV19 with TRBJ1-5; 7 positions match TRBD1. V shed 3 bases, J shed 0 bases, and the junction held 11 bases outside the gene matches. Germline CDR1 is LNHDA and CDR2 is SQIVND (reference sequence). The CDR3 runs 18 residues. The CDR3: CASSMAFGGGYSNQPQHF. The CDR3 region has the DNA TGTGCCAGTAGTATGGCCTTCGGAGGGGGCTATAGCAATCAGCCCCAGCATTTT.

The J gene is TRBJ1-1, the V gene TRBV10-3; D is uncertain. There are 15 residues in the CDR3. Germline V gives CDR1 ENHRY, CDR2 SYGVKD. The V end lost 6 bases, the J end lost 2 bases, and 16 bases lay between the germline ends. CDR3 sequence reads: CAIREGSRTNTEAFF. The CDR3 coding sequence is TGTGCCATCAGAGAAGGGAGCCGAACTAACACTGAAGCTTTCTTT.

The V and J genes are TRBV5-5 and TRBJ1-5; possible D gene TRBD1, 5 bases. CDR1 and CDR2 from the germline V gene are SGHKS and YYEKEE (reference sequence). The CDR3 has 16 amino acids. Between the trimmed V and J ends, which lost 2 bases and 0 bases, there was a span of 12 bases. The CDR3 DNA is TGTGCCAGCAGCTTTCAGGGCTCAGTTAGCAATCAGCCCCAGCATTTT. This codes for CASSFQGSVSNQPQHF.

The rearrangement links TRBV19 to TRBJ2-3; 12 nucleotides agree with TRBD2. The V gene end was trimmed by 3 bases and the J gene end by 1 base; junction bases not matched to a gene: 11. The CDR3 is made up of 19 amino acids. Germline CDR1 is LNHDA and CDR2 is SQIVND (reference sequence). DNA of the CDR3: TGTGCCAGTAGTATTAGAGCGACTAGCGGGAGTATGGGCACAGATACGCAGTATTTT. Residues: CASSIRATSGSMGTDTQYF. Full variable domain (remainder filled in from reference TRBV19 and TRBJ2-3): DGGITQSPKYLFRKEGQNVTLSCEQNLNHDAMYWYRQDPGQGLRLIYYSQIVNDFQKGDIAEGYSVSREKKESFPLTVTSAQKNPTAFYLCASSIRATSGSMGTDTQYFGPGTRLTVL.

The chain carries TRBV7-2 and TRBJ1-5; possible D gene TRBD1, 6 bases. V dropped 1 base and J dropped 6 bases, with 16 bases sitting between them. The CDR3 has 16 residues. CDR1 and CDR2 from the germline V gene are SGHTA and FQGNSA. DNA of the CDR3: TGTGCCAGCAGCTTAGGGGACATCGGTCGTAGTCAGCCCCAGCATTTT. Protein sequence: CASSLGDIGRSQPQHF.

This clone was recorded once. The genes are TRBV11-3 and TRBJ1-4; D possibly corresponds to TRBD1 (6 bases). V lost 0 bases and J 4 bases, leaving 12 bases between the germline ends. The CDR3 is made up of 16 amino acids. Germline V gene lookup returns CDR1 SGHNT and CDR2 YENEEA. CDR3 in DNA: TGTGCCAGCAGCTTAGATTCAACAGGGAGTAATGAAAAACTGTTTTTT. This encodes CASSLDSTGSNEKLFF.

The V and J genes are TRBV6-5 and TRBJ1-2, with a tentative D call TRBD1 (6 bases). V was shortened by 5 bases and J by 2 bases, with 9 bases between the two germline ends. The CDR3 runs to 13 residues. From germline, CDR1 is MNHEY and CDR2 SVGAGI. The chain's CDR3 is CASSPDSNYGYTF. The DNA for the CDR3 is TGTGCCAGCAGTCCGGACAGCAACTATGGCTACACCTTC.

The chain couples TRBV7-3 to TRBJ2-2; 8 bases line up with TRBD2. Trimming took 5 bases from V and 0 from J; bases not matched to a gene: 5. Germline CDR1 and CDR2: SGHTA and FQGTGA. CDR3 length equals 16 residues. In DNA form, the CDR3 reads TGTGCCAGCAGCGTGACTAGCGTCTCGAACACCGGGGAGCTGTTTTTT. It yields the protein CASSVTSVSNTGELFF.

This chain links TRBV12-5 with TRBJ2-7; 7 bases are a match to TRBD1. Losses at the gene ends were 4 bases for V and 3 bases for J; bases not matched to a gene: 6. The germline V gene encodes CDR1 LGHNT and CDR2 FRNRAP. The CDR3 consists of 14 residues. The CDR3 DNA sequence: TGTGCTAGTGGTTCGGACCGACAGGGCTACGAGCAGTACTTC. Encoded protein: CASGSDRQGYEQYF. Together with reference TRBV12-5 and TRBJ2-7, the CDR3 gives the full variable domain: DARVTQTPRHKVTEMGQEVTMRCQPILGHNTVFWYRQTMMQGLELLAYFRNRAPLDDSGMPKDRFSAEMPDATLATLKIQPSEPRDSAVYFCASGSDRQGYEQYFGPGTRLTVT.

This clone was recorded only once. This chain connects TRBV30 to TRBJ2-5; 7 positions match TRBD1. V lost 1 base to trimming and J lost 4 bases; unmatched junction nucleotides: 6. The germline V gene has CDR1 GTSNPN and CDR2 SVGIG (reference sequence). CDR3 length equals 14 residues. CDR3 nucleotide sequence: TGTGCCTGGAGTGGACAGGGATTGATAGAGACCCAGTACTTC. As protein: CAWSGQGLIETQYF.

The chain recombines TRBV19 with TRBJ1-5; D gene uncertain. CDR3 length: 13 residues. Germline-derived CDR1 and CDR2 are LNHDA and SQIVND (reference sequence). V was pared by 6 bases and J by 4 bases, with 10 bases between. The CDR3 loop is CASSQVENQPQHF. DNA of the CDR3: TGTGCCAGTAGCCAGGTCGAAAATCAGCCCCAGCATTTT. Using reference TRBV19 and TRBJ1-5 for the parts outside the CDR3, the full variable domain is DGGITQSPKYLFRKEGQNVTLSCEQNLNHDAMYWYRQDPGQGLRLIYYSQIVNDFQKGDIAEGYSVSREKKESFPLTVTSAQKNPTAFYLCASSQVENQPQHFGDGTRLSIL.

This sequence joins TRBV2 and TRBJ2-7; tentative D call: TRBD2 (5 bases). V lost 7 bases to trimming and J lost 0 bases, with 13 bases between them. The CDR3 loop spans 14 amino acids. The germline V gene encodes CDR1 SNHLY and CDR2 FYNNEI. CDR3 in DNA: TGTGCCAGCATCGGAGCGGACCACTCCTACGAGCAGTACGTC. This gives the protein CASIGADHSYEQYV.

This clone has more than one count but fewer than ten. The V gene is TRBV5-5, the J gene TRBJ1-1; no definite D call. The V end lost 1 base, the J end lost 5 bases, and 15 bases lay between the germline ends. This CDR3 spans 15 amino acids. CDR1 SGHKS and CDR2 YYEKEE come from the germline V gene (reference sequence). In DNA, the CDR3 is TGTGCCAGCAGCTTGAAATCTCTTGGGAGTACTGAAGCTTTCTTT. Its translation is CASSLKSLGSTEAFF.

The rearrangement joins TRBV29-1 to TRBJ2-1, with 7 nucleotides matching TRBD2. The germline gives CDR1 SQVTM, CDR2 ANQGSEA. V shed 4 bases, J shed 7 bases, and the junction held 16 bases outside the gene matches. The CDR3 spans 16 residues. This chain's CDR3 is CSVVERGAGPWNEQFF. The CDR3 DNA follows: TGCAGCGTTGTTGAGAGGGGAGCGGGGCCCTGGAATGAGCAGTTCTTC.